A single sample gave rise to the 30 T cell receptor beta chains below, sequenced in a study of blood T cell repertoires in COVID-19 (dated by TCRdb to 2018 to 2020). Library prep was done by the immunoSEQ multiplex PCR assay. TCRdb's version of the immuneACCESS table is confined to in-frame rearrangements and falls short of the full clone set. An unresolved V gene accounts for under half of the shortfall where checked; the remainder is of unknown origin. Within this sample are some 300,000 clones, with approximately 89% of them counted one time only. The ten largest clones take up 5.5% to 8% of the sample. What was sequenced was peripheral blood. These receptors were taken from a woman between 25 and 40 years old who had recovered from COVID-19.

V gene TRBV15 combines with J gene TRBJ2-5, with 8 bases aligning to TRBD2. Looked up from germline, CDR1 is LNHNV and CDR2 is YYDKDF (reference sequence). V trimming: 0 bases; J trimming: 1 base; junction bases outside the gene matches: 4. This CDR3 contains 16 residues. DNA for the CDR3: TGTGCCACCAGCAGAGATCACACTAGCGGCCAAGAGACCCAGTACTTC. This gives the protein CATSRDHTSGQETQYF.

J is TRBJ2-2 and V is TRBV19, with 9 bases aligning to TRBD1. Germline-derived CDR1 and CDR2 are LNHDA and SQIVND (reference sequence). This CDR3 contains 15 residues. V was clipped by 6 bases and J by 5 bases; unmatched bases: 7. In DNA, the CDR3 is TGTGCCAGTAGAGCGGGACAGGGAATTACCGGGGAGCTGTTTTTT. This codes for CASRAGQGITGELFF.

This chain joins TRBV9 and TRBJ2-2; D gene ambiguous. The CDR3 contains 15 residues. CDR1 is SGDLS, CDR2 YYNGEE, per germline. Trimming stripped 4 bases from V and 1 base from J, with 11 bases between. For the CDR3, the DNA is TGTGCCAGCAGCCAGTCGAAACAGAACACCGGGGAGCTGTTTTTT. Amino acids: CASSQSKQNTGELFF.

This chain uses TRBV28 with TRBJ2-4; 13 nucleotides match TRBD2. Per germline, CDR1 MDHEN and CDR2 SYDVKM. Trimming took 2 bases from V and 4 from J; bases not matched to a gene: 8. There are 18 residues in the CDR3. The chain's CDR3 is CASSLPGTSGATKNIQYF. CDR3 nucleotides: TGTGCCAGCAGTTTACCCGGGACTAGCGGGGCCACTAAAAACATTCAGTACTTC.

This clone was counted once. The chain has TRBV2 and TRBJ1-2, with a possible D match to TRBD1 (6 bases). The CDR3 has 11 residues. The germline V and J ends were trimmed by 5 bases and 8 bases, with 9 bases remaining between them. Germline V lookup: CDR1 SNHLY, CDR2 FYNNEI. CDR3 in DNA: TGTGCCAGCAGTTCAGGGGAGGGCTACACCTTC. Protein sequence: CASSSGEGYTF.

V and J are TRBV4-3 and TRBJ1-5; no reliable D call. This CDR3 contains 16 residues. The ends were cut back, 0 bases at V and 0 bases at J, with 9 bases in the middle. Germline CDR1 and CDR2: LGHNA and YSLEER. CDR3 protein: CASSQEARGSNQPQHF. The CDR3 DNA sequence: TGCGCCAGCAGCCAAGAGGCACGGGGTAGCAATCAGCCCCAGCATTTT.

The chain uses TRBV11-2 and TRBJ1-2; 8 bases agree with TRBD1. Looked up from germline, CDR1 is SGHAT and CDR2 is FQNNGV. This CDR3 spans 14 amino acids. Trimming took 3 bases from V and 2 from J; bases not matched to a gene: 2. Here the CDR3 reads CASSLTGANYGYTF. CDR3 DNA: TGTGCCAGCAGCTTGACAGGGGCCAACTATGGCTACACCTTC.

The V gene is TRBV7-2, the J gene TRBJ2-1; D uncertain. CDR1 is SGHTA, CDR2 FQGNSA, per germline. The CDR3 totals 13 residues. V lost 0 bases, J lost 6 bases, and 6 bases lay in between. The CDR3 coding sequence is TGTGCCAGCAGCTTAGCATCCGTCAATGAGCAGTTCTTC. Translation: CASSLASVNEQFF.

This chain links TRBV5-1 with TRBJ2-3; TRBD2 matches at 14 bases. Trimming at V came to 5 bases and at J to 6 bases, leaving 5 bases not matched to a gene. In germline, CDR1 is SGHRS, CDR2 YFSETQ. The CDR3 length is 15 residues. CDR3 nucleotide sequence: TGCGCCAGCAGTGGGACTAGCGGGGGCAAGGATACGCAGTATTTT. It yields the protein CASSGTSGGKDTQYF.

V usage is TRBV19 and J usage is TRBJ2-7; the D gene is possibly TRBD1 (5 bases). Germline lookup yields CDR1 LNHDA and CDR2 SQIVND (reference sequence). The length of the CDR3 is 13 residues. With 4 bases removed from V and 3 bases from J, the gap between germline ends came to 10 bases. CDR3 loop: CASSTRALYEQYF. DNA for the CDR3: TGTGCCAGTAGTACCAGGGCCCTCTACGAGCAGTACTTC.

Only one count was recorded for this clone. The rearrangement uses TRBV5-1 and TRBJ2-3; 8 bases fit TRBD2. The CDR3 contains 15 residues. After removal of 7 bases from V and 5 bases from J, the junction contained 12 bases not matched to a gene. Germline assignment: CDR1 SGHRS and CDR2 YFSETQ. The CDR3 DNA reads as TGCGCCAGCGGAGAAGCGGGGGTATCGGGAGATACGCAGTATTTT. Translating gives CASGEAGVSGDTQYF.

This rearrangement joins TRBV5-4 to TRBJ2-7; TRBD1 matches 7 bases. Unmatched junction bases numbered 8, after V lost 2 bases and J lost 6 bases. The CDR3 extends over 14 amino acids. Per germline, CDR1 SGHNT and CDR2 YYREEE (reference sequence). CDR3: CASSFQGEGAEQYF. The CDR3 coding sequence is TGTGCCAGCAGCTTCCAGGGGGAAGGGGCCGAGCAGTACTTC.

The rearrangement links TRBV5-5 to TRBJ1-4; 7 bases agree with TRBD1. CDR1 is SGHKS and CDR2 is YYEKEE in the germline V gene (reference sequence). CDR3 length: 16 amino acids. V lost 0 bases and J lost 6; bases outside the gene matches: 8. CDR3 in amino acids: CASSLGVGGAHEKLFF. The CDR3 nucleotides are TGTGCCAGCAGCTTGGGGGTAGGGGGCGCCCATGAAAAACTGTTTTTT. Full variable domain (remainder filled in from reference TRBV5-5 and TRBJ1-4): DAGVTQSPTHLIKTRGQQVTLRCSPISGHKSVSWYQQVLGQGPQFIFQYYEKEERGRGNFPDRFSARQFPNYSSELNVNALLLGDSALYLCASSLGVGGAHEKLFFGSGTQLSVL.

This chain joins TRBV7-8 and TRBJ1-2; 8 bases map to TRBD1. The V gene's germline CDR1 is SGHVS and CDR2 FQNEAQ. CDR3 length: 13 residues. Germline trimming cut 5 bases from V and 6 bases from J; bases unmatched to any gene: 5. In DNA, the CDR3 is TGTGCCAGCAGCCGAGACAGGGGTGATGGCTACACCTTC. This codes for CASSRDRGDGYTF.

The chain is built from TRBV6-2 or TRBV6-3 and TRBJ2-1, with 13 bases aligning to TRBD2. The CDR3 loop spans 17 amino acids. CDR1 MNHEY and CDR2 SVGEGT come from the germline V gene. V lost 2 bases to trimming and J lost 1 base; unmatched junction nucleotides: 2. This chain's CDR3 is CASSYTGLAGSYNEQFF. The DNA of the CDR3 is TGTGCCAGCAGTTACACGGGACTAGCGGGGTCCTACAATGAGCAGTTCTTC.

This chain connects TRBV4-1 to TRBJ2-5; 8 positions agree with TRBD1. This CDR3 contains 13 residues. V lost 3 bases to trimming and J lost 5 bases; unmatched junction nucleotides: 2. The V gene's germline CDR1 is MGHRA and CDR2 YSYEKL. CDR3 sequence (DNA): TGCGCCAGCAGCCAGGACAGGGAGGAGACCCAGTACTTC. It encodes CASSQDREETQYF.

The rearrangement uses TRBV27 and TRBJ2-7; tentatively, D is TRBD2 (6 bases). CDR3 length equals 14 residues. The V end lost 2 bases, the J end lost 6 bases, and 14 bases lay between the germline ends. Per the germline V gene, CDR1 is MNHEY and CDR2 is SMNVEV (reference sequence). CDR3 in amino acids: CASSLMGGRSEQYF. The CDR3 DNA sequence: TGTGCCAGCAGTTTAATGGGGGGTAGAAGCGAGCAGTACTTC.

The chain joins TRBV6-2 or TRBV6-3 to TRBJ2-1; tentative D call: TRBD1 (6 bases). This CDR3 has 16 amino acids. V was trimmed by 4 bases and J by 5 bases, leaving 18 bases between them. CDR1 is MNHEY, CDR2 SVGEGT, per germline. This chain's CDR3 is CASSSYERTADNEQFF. The CDR3 nucleotides are TGTGCCAGCAGTTCCTACGAGAGGACAGCCGACAATGAGCAGTTCTTC.

This clone was counted a single time. This chain links TRBV6-4 with TRBJ1-6, with no clear D. The CDR3 consists of 15 residues. Trimming removed 7 bases from V and 0 bases from J, with 10 bases in between. Looked up from germline, CDR1 is MRHNA and CDR2 is SNTAGT. As DNA, the CDR3 is TGTGCCAGCAAGGCGGGTCACTCCTATAATTCACCCCTCCACTTT. This sequence encodes CASKAGHSYNSPLHF.

The chain has TRBV4-1 and TRBJ2-1; D may be TRBD1 (5 bases). Germline V gene lookup returns CDR1 MGHRA and CDR2 YSYEKL. CDR3 length: 18 residues. The ends were cut back, 0 bases at V and 0 bases at J, with 15 bases in the middle. CDR3 sequence reads: CASSQDWEQASSYNEQFF. CDR3 nucleotides: TGCGCCAGCAGCCAAGATTGGGAACAGGCGAGCTCCTACAATGAGCAGTTCTTC.

The chain links TRBV6-2 or TRBV6-3 to TRBJ2-1; TRBD2 aligns across 11 bases. Germline V gene lookup returns CDR1 MNHEY and CDR2 SVGEGT. The CDR3 length is 15 residues. The trim removed 2 bases at V and 6 bases at J, leaving 3 bases unmatched. The CDR3 sequence: CASSYGTSGPNEQFF. The CDR3, as DNA: TGTGCCAGCAGTTACGGGACTAGCGGCCCCAATGAGCAGTTCTTC.

V is TRBV4-2 and J is TRBJ2-3; a weak D match, TRBD1 (6 bases). The CDR3 is 18 residues long. CDR1 and CDR2 (germline): LGHNA, YNFKEQ. Trimming took 1 base from V and 3 from J, leaving 20 bases between them. CDR3 amino acids: CASSQAWSAGAMTDTQYF. The CDR3, as DNA: TGTGCCAGCAGCCAAGCCTGGAGCGCAGGGGCGATGACAGATACGCAGTATTTT.

The chain is built from TRBV19 and TRBJ1-5, with D perhaps matching TRBD1 (6 bases). V was pared by 8 bases and J by 3 bases, with 11 bases between. CDR3 length: 13 amino acids. Germline CDR1 reads LNHDA; CDR2 reads SQIVND (reference sequence). The CDR3 loop reads CASSDRYNQPQHF. In DNA, the CDR3 is TGTGCCAGTTCCGACAGGTACAATCAGCCCCAGCATTTT.

V usage is TRBV15 and J usage is TRBJ2-7, with D unclear. The CDR3 is 13 residues long. Germline values: CDR1 LNHNV, CDR2 YYDKDF (reference sequence). V was shortened by 2 bases and J by 6 bases, with 11 bases between the two germline ends. The CDR3 here is CATSRPRRGEQYF. The CDR3 bases are TGTGCCACCAGCAGACCACGGCGAGGCGAGCAGTACTTC.

The gene calls are TRBV10-1 and TRBJ2-4; maybe TRBD2 (5 bases). V was trimmed by 2 bases and J by 6 bases, leaving 8 bases between them. There are 13 residues in the CDR3. CDR1 is WNHNN, CDR2 SYGVQD, per germline (reference sequence). CDR3 amino acids: CASSERRGNIQYF. CDR3 nucleotides: TGCGCCAGCAGTGAGCGCCGGGGAAACATTCAGTACTTC.

This chain links TRBV5-1 with TRBJ1-3; D is possibly TRBD1 (6 bases). Between the trimmed V and J ends, which lost 4 bases and 4 bases, there was a span of 18 bases. The CDR3 contains 16 residues. Germline V gene sequence: CDR1 SGHRS, CDR2 YFSETQ. Here the CDR3 DNA reads TGCGCCAGCAGCGCGCAAGGACAGCCGAGAGGAAACACCATATATTTT. The encoded protein is CASSAQGQPRGNTIYF.

The chain carries TRBV18 and TRBJ1-6; tentative D call: TRBD1 (5 bases). The CDR3 has 14 amino acids. The ends were cut back, 3 bases at V and 7 bases at J, with 10 bases in the middle. CDR1 KGHSH and CDR2 LQKENI come from the germline V gene. CDR3 sequence (DNA): TGTGCCAGCTCACCCGCAGGGATCAATTCACCCCTCCACTTT. Translating gives CASSPAGINSPLHF.

This clone appeared a single time. This chain links TRBV29-1 with TRBJ2-5; 7 nucleotides agree with TRBD1. V trimming: 6 bases; J trimming: 5 bases; junction bases outside the gene matches: 9. The CDR3 covers 13 residues. Germline V CDR1 and CDR2: SQVTM, ANQGSEA. DNA for the CDR3: TGCAGCGTCGAACAGGGGCGGCGGGAGACCCAGTACTTC. It specifies CSVEQGRRETQYF. Complete variable domain (other parts from reference TRBV29-1 and TRBJ2-5): SAVISQKPSRDICQRGTSLTIQCQVDSQVTMMFWYRQQPGQSLTLIATANQGSEATYESGFVIDKFPISRPNLTFSTLTVSNMSPEDSSIYLCSVEQGRRETQYFGPGTRLLVL.

This clone showed up many times. The chain recombines TRBV27 with TRBJ2-4, with a possible D match to TRBD2 (5 bases). This CDR3 spans 13 amino acids. Germline V CDR1 and CDR2: MNHEY, SMNVEV (reference sequence). V was cut by 4 bases and J by 9 bases, with 13 bases left in between. In nucleotides, the CDR3 is TGTGCCAGCAGTTACGGGGAAAGGAGCATTCAGTACTTC. Translating gives CASSYGERSIQYF.

The rearrangement joins TRBV9 to TRBJ1-2, with D perhaps TRBD1 (6 bases). The germline V gene encodes CDR1 SGDLS and CDR2 YYNGEE. This CDR3 region has 17 residues. Trimming took off 0 bases at V and 6 bases at J, with 21 bases between the two ends. The CDR3 DNA follows: TGTGCCAGCAGCGTAGTGGGATCAGGGGTTAGTTCGGATGGCTACACCTTC. Translated: CASSVVGSGVSSDGYTF.